This T cell receptor beta chain is drawn from a study of blood T cell dynamics during melanoma immunotherapy. This table comes from immunoSEQ multiplex PCR, and its TCRdb copy is limited to in-frame clones, with some not included. The sample lists 8,400 or so clones; more than 70% were seen once. The CDR3 sequence is 15 residues long. The V end lost 6 bases, the J end lost 1 base, and 13 bases lay between the germline ends. The V gene's germline CDR1 is SGHTA and CDR2 FQGNSA. As for time point: week 3, after first cycle of checkpoint inhibitor. Response was assessed by RECIST 1.1 at 12 weeks, except two rapid progressors.

Material: blood, obtained from a patient treated with checkpoint blockade. The gene calls are TRBV7-2 and TRBJ1-3; D possibly corresponds to TRBD1 (5 bases). The sequence derives from a human donor with melanoma. The CDR3 coding sequence is TGTGCCAGCAGTGGCCCGGGACCTTCTGGAAACACCATATATTTT. It specifies CASSGPGPSGNTIYF.